This is a list of T cell receptor beta chains from one sample in a study of neurological immune-mediated disorders. TCRdb reprocessed the 5' RACE reads with MiXCR, giving one entry per CDR3 protein. The data contain roughly 30,000 distinct CDR3 sequences, just over 6.5% of them singletons. Sequencing was carried out using PBMCs. All receptors come from a woman in her forties or fifties in good health. Both conserved end residues are part of each CDR3. The order of the fields is clone size, J gene, CDR3 length, D gene, V gene, CDR3 protein, CDR3 DNA. The D gene is left open where the match is weak. Part of the rows lack a size; the others show once, few, many or a class for expanded clones.

many	TRBJ2-3	14	TRBD2	TRBV7-6	CASSLGLAGDTQYF	TGTGCCAGCAGCTTAGGACTAGCAGGAGATACGCAGTATTTT
many	TRBJ2-1	12	.	TRBV27	CASSFIQREQFF	TGTGCCAGCAGCTTTATCCAGAGGGAGCAGTTCTTC
many	TRBJ1-1	12	.	TRBV20-1	CSAATGNTEAFF	TGCAGTGCAGCGACAGGGAACACTGAAGCTTTCTTT
many	TRBJ2-7	14	TRBD1	TRBV9	CASSVGTGHYEQYF	TGTGCCAGCAGCGTAGGGACAGGGCACTACGAGCAGTACTTC
many	TRBJ1-1	14	.	TRBV6-6	CASSIAPGNTEAFF	TGTGCCAGCAGCATAGCCCCCGGTAACACTGAAGCTTTCTTT
.	TRBJ2-1	13	TRBD2	TRBV5-1	CTSTGGRMNEQFF	TGCACCAGCACCGGCGGGAGGATGAATGAGCAGTTCTTC
few	TRBJ2-5	13	.	TRBV18	CASSPWTQETQYF	TGTGCCAGCTCACCTTGGACCCAAGAGACCCAGTACTTC
.	TRBJ2-2	15	.	TRBV20-1	CSACPSSWGTGELFF	TGCAGTGCCTGTCCTTCGAGTTGGGGGACCGGGGAGCTGTTTTTT
many	TRBJ2-5	13	.	TRBV18	CASSPGYQETQYF	TGTGCCAGCTCACCGGGGTACCAAGAGACCCAGTACTTC
many	TRBJ2-7	14	TRBD1	TRBV2	CASRIRTGTYEQYF	TGTGCCAGCAGAATCCGGACAGGGACCTACGAGCAGTACTTC
many	TRBJ2-6	12	.	TRBV15	CATSTGANVLTF	TGTGCCACCAGCACTGGGGCCAACGTCCTGACTTTC
many	TRBJ1-4	11	.	TRBV20-1	CSARKGEKLFF	TGCAGTGCCAGAAAAGGGGAAAAACTGTTTTTT
many	TRBJ1-1	15	.	TRBV21-1	CASIERRYTPTEAFF	TGTGCCAGCATCGAGAGGAGATACACCCCCACTGAAGCTTTCTTT
many	TRBJ2-6	20	.	TRBV5-1	CASTPRGWQGMTSGANVLTF	TGCGCCAGCACCCCCCGTGGGTGGCAGGGGATGACCTCTGGGGCCAACGTCCTGACTTTC
many	TRBJ2-7	12	.	TRBV12-5	CASGLVRAEQYF	TGTGCTAGTGGTTTGGTACGGGCCGAGCAGTACTTC
many	TRBJ2-7	14	TRBD2	TRBV5-1	CASRELAGQYEQYF	TGCGCCAGCAGAGAGCTAGCGGGACAGTACGAGCAGTACTTC
many	TRBJ1-2	15	.	TRBV5-4	CASSLALRTRYGYTF	TGTGCCAGCAGCTTGGCGCTCAGGACCCGCTATGGCTACACCTTC
many	TRBJ1-5	16	.	TRBV20-1	CSARAFGGGPGQPQHF	TGCAGTGCTAGAGCGTTTGGTGGGGGCCCTGGGCAGCCCCAGCATTTT
many	TRBJ2-1	14	TRBD2	TRBV7-3	CASSTTSGSHEQFF	TGTGCCAGCAGCACGACTAGCGGGAGTCATGAGCAGTTCTTC
many	TRBJ1-1	11	.	TRBV5-6	CASIGNTEAFF	TGTGCCAGCATTGGGAACACTGAAGCTTTCTTT
many	TRBJ2-1	17	TRBD1	TRBV2	CARQPSTGTVKIGEQFF	TGTGCCAGACAGCCATCCACCGGGACAGTAAAAATTGGGGAGCAGTTCTTC
many	TRBJ2-7	17	.	TRBV7-2	CASSTHSGTQSSYEQYF	TGTGCCAGCAGCACCCACTCCGGGACTCAGAGCTCCTACGAGCAGTACTTC
many	TRBJ2-5	14	TRBD1	TRBV20-1	CSASSGQAGETQYF	TGCAGTGCTAGCTCCGGACAGGCTGGGGAGACCCAGTACTTC
many	TRBJ2-7	14	TRBD2	TRBV20-1	CSARVLAEFYEQYF	TGCAGTGCTAGAGTACTAGCGGAATTTTACGAGCAGTACTTC
medium-sized	TRBJ2-3	14	TRBD2	TRBV7-2	CATIPSGVKGTQYF	TGTGCCACCATACCTAGCGGCGTCAAGGGGACGCAGTATTTT
many	TRBJ2-2	13	.	TRBV24-1	CATSDLNPGELFF	TGTGCCACCAGTGATTTGAATCCCGGGGAGCTGTTTTTT
.	TRBJ2-7	13	.	TRBV4-1	CASSQETVYEQYF	TGCGCCAGCAGTCAAGAGACGGTCTACGAGCAGTACTTC
many	TRBJ2-2	16	TRBD2	TRBV9	CASSTRLAGDTGELFF	TGTGCCAGCAGCACGAGACTAGCGGGTGACACCGGGGAGCTGTTTTTT
.	TRBJ1-2	15	.	TRBV24-1	CATSDLLQRMWGYTF	TGTGCCACCAGTGATTTGCTACAGAGGATGTGGGGCTACACCTTC
many	TRBJ2-7	13	.	TRBV5-1	CASSRDNSYEQYF	TGCGCCAGCAGCCGGGACAACTCCTACGAGCAGTACTTC
many	TRBJ2-7	12	.	TRBV20-1	CSATGQTYEQYF	TGCAGTGCTACAGGGCAGACCTACGAGCAGTACTTC
many	TRBJ2-1	13	.	TRBV5-8	CASSLLAVPTKFF	TGTGCCAGCAGCTTGCTAGCTGTCCCCACCAAGTTCTTC
many	TRBJ2-1	18	TRBD2	TRBV29-1	CSVDGASGGSPVYNEQFF	TGCAGCGTTGACGGGGCTAGCGGGGGCTCCCCCGTTTACAATGAGCAGTTCTTC
medium-sized	TRBJ2-2	13	.	TRBV20-1	CSASRRGTGELFF	TGCAGTGCTAGTAGACGGGGCACCGGGGAGCTGTTTTTT
many	TRBJ2-7	10	.	TRBV5-6	CASGASEQYF	TGTGCCTCGGGGGCCTCAGAGCAGTACTTC
many	TRBJ1-4	13	.	TRBV2	CASTTGIREKLFF	TGTGCCAGCACGACGGGGATTCGTGAAAAACTGTTTTTT
many	TRBJ2-1	12	.	TRBV18	CASSPLSYEQFF	TGTGCCAGCTCACCCCTGAGTTATGAGCAGTTCTTC
many	TRBJ2-7	15	.	TRBV24-1	CATSDLKPGSYEQYF	TGTGCCACCAGTGATCTTAAACCGGGCTCCTACGAGCAGTACTTC
.	TRBJ2-2	14	TRBD1	TRBV3-1	CASSQDRVTGELFF	TGTGCCAGCAGCCAGGACAGGGTCACCGGGGAGCTGTTTTTT
many	TRBJ2-5	15	.	TRBV7-3	CASSFRRGGGETQYF	TGTGCCAGCAGCTTCCGCAGGGGCGGGGGAGAGACCCAGTACTTC
.	TRBJ1-1	16	TRBD1	TRBV12-3/TRBV12-4	CASSLGTGGQVAEAFF	TGTGCCAGCAGTCTAGGGACAGGGGGCCAGGTCGCTGAAGCTTTCTTT
many	TRBJ1-1	17	TRBD1	TRBV7-2	CASQQTGTGWRFTEAFF	TGTGCCAGCCAACAAACGGGGACAGGGTGGAGATTCACTGAAGCTTTCTTT
medium-sized	TRBJ2-1	13	.	TRBV29-1	CSVEAWEKNEQFF	TGCAGCGTTGAGGCCTGGGAGAAAAATGAGCAGTTCTTC
.	TRBJ2-1	12	.	TRBV11-2	CASSPHVYEQFF	TGTGCCAGCAGCCCACACGTTTATGAGCAGTTCTTC
few	TRBJ2-7	12	.	TRBV20-1	CSARDAGYEQYF	TGCAGTGCTAGAGATGCTGGCTACGAGCAGTACTTC
many	TRBJ2-3	14	.	TRBV20-1	CSATYVRGTDTQYF	TGCAGTGCTACCTACGTAAGGGGAACAGATACGCAGTATTTT
many	TRBJ2-1	11	.	TRBV5-1	CASSLDGEQFF	TGCGCCAGCAGCTTAGATGGGGAGCAGTTCTTC